This entry lists 23 T cell receptor beta chains sequenced from one sample in a study of shared clonotypes between healthy human individuals. The protocol was immunoSEQ multiplex PCR, while the TCRdb copy is restricted to in-frame clones and leaves out a portion. The sample has approximately 1.5 million clones, under 99% seen once. Sequenced input: naive CD4+ T cells sorted from blood. The sample's subset: CD45RA+ positively selected. All receptors come from a man between 25 and 39 years old in good health.

This chain connects TRBV10-1 to TRBJ2-1; tentative D call: TRBD1 (6 bases). CDR1 is WNHNN, CDR2 SYGVQD, per germline (reference sequence). CDR3 length equals 16 residues. The germline V and J ends were trimmed by 6 bases and 4 bases, with 19 bases remaining between them. The CDR3 protein is CASSPGTRQPYNEQFF. CDR3 bases: TGCGCCAGCAGCCCCGGGACAAGACAACCGTACAATGAGCAGTTCTTC.

Of note for this clone: Different DNA sequences within this sample yield the same CDR3. The gene calls are TRBV5-1 and TRBJ2-1; 9 positions agree with TRBD2. The length of the CDR3 is 15 residues. With 0 bases clipped from V and 7 bases from J, the junction kept 5 bases outside the gene matches. Germline CDR1 and CDR2: SGHRS and YFSETQ. The CDR3 loop reads CASSLVSGSGNEQFF. CDR3 nucleotides: TGCGCCAGCAGCTTGGTTAGCGGGAGTGGTAATGAGCAGTTCTTC.

Only one count was recorded for this clone. V and J are TRBV6-5 and TRBJ2-5, with 7 bases aligning to TRBD1. The CDR3 is 13 residues long. V dropped 7 bases and J dropped 6; count of bases not matched to a gene: 8. From germline, CDR1 is MNHEY and CDR2 SVGAGI. The DNA of the CDR3 is TGTGCCAGCACCCGAGACAGGGCTAAGACCCAGTACTTC. Protein sequence: CASTRDRAKTQYF.

This chain connects TRBV28 to TRBJ1-2; possible D gene TRBD1, 5 bases. Germline assignment: CDR1 MDHEN and CDR2 SYDVKM. This CDR3 comprises 11 residues. The ends were cut back, 3 bases at V and 8 bases at J, with 7 bases in the middle. In DNA form, the CDR3 reads TGTGCCAGCAGTTTCCGGACAGGCTACACCTTC. Translated, it gives CASSFRTGYTF.

The genes are TRBV9 and TRBJ2-1; D is unresolved. The CDR3 covers 13 residues. The germline CDR1 and CDR2 sequences are SGDLS and YYNGEE. Trimming removed 1 base at V and 6 bases at J, with 8 bases between. CDR3 loop: CASSVNRANEQFF. The CDR3 DNA reads as TGTGCCAGCAGCGTAAATCGGGCCAATGAGCAGTTCTTC.

The chain is built from TRBV11-2 and TRBJ1-4; possible D gene TRBD1, 5 bases. Trimming shortened V by 1 base and J by 8 bases, and 14 bases separated the two germline ends. The CDR3 has 15 residues. CDR1 and CDR2 (germline): SGHAT, FQNNGV. The CDR3: CASSLGGRVSEKLFF. The DNA of the CDR3 is TGTGCCAGCAGCTTAGGGGGGAGGGTTTCCGAAAAACTGTTTTTT.

The chain uses TRBV19 and TRBJ2-7; D may be TRBD1 (6 bases). V was pared by 5 bases and J by 10 bases, with 18 bases between. CDR1 LNHDA and CDR2 SQIVND come from the germline V gene (reference sequence). The CDR3 extends over 13 amino acids. The CDR3 DNA follows: TGTGCCAGTAGTCCCAGGACAGTCACCGCCCAGTACTTC. Its translation is CASSPRTVTAQYF.

Details on this clone: A read error may account for a junction end that differs from germline. The V and J genes are TRBV25-1 and TRBJ2-7; possibly TRBD2 for D (5 bases). Germline loops: CDR1 MGHDK, CDR2 SYGVNS. The CDR3 sequence is 11 residues long. CDR3 nucleotide sequence: TGTGCCAGCAGTGGCCTAGCAGAAGCGCACTTC. As protein: CASSGLAEAHF.

The rearrangement uses TRBV7-6 and TRBJ1-2, with D possibly matching TRBD1 (5 bases). This CDR3 is 15 amino acids long. Trimming removed 0 bases from V and 8 bases from J, with 16 bases in between. Germline CDR1 SGHVS, CDR2 FNYEAQ. CDR3 amino acids: CASSLAPGGSGGYTF. CDR3 DNA sequence: TGTGCCAGCAGCTTAGCCCCGGGGGGGTCGGGAGGCTACACCTTC.

The chain couples TRBV7-9 to TRBJ2-2; tentatively, D is TRBD2 (6 bases). Germline values: CDR1 SEHNR, CDR2 FQNEAQ (reference sequence). This CDR3 is built from 16 residues. V was clipped by 10 bases and J by 4 bases, with 22 bases between them. In DNA form, the CDR3 reads TGTGCCACCCTAAGTCCGGGGGTTAGGGTCACCGGGGAGCTGTTTTTT. Encoded protein: CATLSPGVRVTGELFF.

The chain combines TRBV5-4 with TRBJ1-2; TRBD1 aligns across 9 bases. The CDR3 runs to 13 residues. Germline V CDR1 and CDR2: SGHNT, YYREEE (reference sequence). After removal of 4 bases from V and 8 bases from J, the junction contained 6 bases not matched to a gene. CDR3 bases: TGTGCCAGCAGCATGGACAGGGGCTGGGGCTACACCTTC. Amino acid sequence: CASSMDRGWGYTF.

CDR3: CSVGHYETDSGNTIYF. The CDR3 DNA reads TGCAGCGTGGGCCATTATGAGACAGACTCTGGAAACACCATATATTTT. This chain links TRBV29-1 with TRBJ1-3, with D possibly matching TRBD1 (5 bases). The CDR3 length is 16 residues. Trimming removed 6 bases at V and 0 bases at J, with 18 bases between. Per the germline V gene, CDR1 is SQVTM and CDR2 is ANQGSEA.

The rearrangement uses TRBV13 and TRBJ1-1; D ambiguous. V lost 0 bases, J lost 2 bases, and 7 bases lay in between. Per germline, CDR1 PRHDT and CDR2 FYEKMQ (reference sequence). The CDR3 has 14 residues. The CDR3 DNA is TGTGCCAGCAGCTTAGGAGGGCCCAACACTGAAGCTTTCTTT. Protein sequence: CASSLGGPNTEAFF.

V gene TRBV5-1 combines with J gene TRBJ2-3; D is uncertain. The germline CDR1 and CDR2 sequences are SGHRS and YFSETQ. There are 13 residues in the CDR3. V gave up 3 bases and J gave up 3 bases, with 8 bases separating them. The CDR3 nucleotides read TGCGCCAGCAGCTCAGCCTTAACAGATACGCAGTATTTT. Protein product: CASSSALTDTQYF.

The chain uses TRBV29-1 and TRBJ2-7; D may be TRBD1 (5 bases). V was trimmed by 6 bases and J by 1 base, leaving 16 bases between them. Germline CDR1 is SQVTM and CDR2 is ANQGSEA. This CDR3 comprises 14 residues. This CDR3 is CSVTRTGASYEQYF. The CDR3 DNA follows: TGCAGCGTAACCCGAACAGGAGCATCCTACGAGCAGTACTTC.

The chain carries TRBV19 and TRBJ1-1, with unresolved D. Germline loops: CDR1 LNHDA, CDR2 SQIVND (reference sequence). The CDR3 consists of 13 residues. The germline V and J ends were trimmed by 3 bases and 2 bases, with 7 bases remaining between them. The CDR3 nucleotides read TGTGCCAGTAGTATCATCACTAACACTGAAGCTTTCTTT. Encoded protein: CASSIITNTEAFF.

CDR3 nucleotide sequence: TGTGCCAGCAGCCAAATTAGCGGCTACCGGGAGACCCAGTACTTC. Its translation is CASSQISGYRETQYF. The V call is TRBV14, the J call TRBJ2-5, with D maybe TRBD2 (6 bases). The CDR3 loop spans 15 amino acids. The V and J ends lost 2 bases and 5 bases respectively, with 15 bases between them. From germline, CDR1 is SGHDN and CDR2 FVKESK.

The chain uses TRBV30 and TRBJ2-5; 12 positions match TRBD2. The length of the CDR3 is 14 residues. Germline CDR1 is GTSNPN and CDR2 is SVGIG (reference sequence). The V gene end was trimmed by 2 bases and the J gene end by 4 bases; junction bases not matched to a gene: 2. CDR3 DNA: TGTGCCTGGAGTATACTAGCGGGAGGAGAGACCCAGTACTTC. It translates to CAWSILAGGETQYF.

V and J are TRBV5-6 and TRBJ2-7; weak D call: TRBD2 (6 bases). V was pared by 4 bases and J by 2 bases, with 16 bases between. The CDR3 is made up of 15 amino acids. Germline V lookup: CDR1 SGHDT, CDR2 YYEEEE. The CDR3 coding sequence is TGTGCCAGCAGCCCGGGGTGGGAGGCAACCTACGAGCAGTACTTC. The encoded protein is CASSPGWEATYEQYF. The whole variable domain, remainder taken from reference TRBV5-6 and TRBJ2-7, is DAGVTQSPTHLIKTRGQQVTLRCSPKSGHDTVSWYQQALGQGPQFIFQYYEEEERQRGNFPDRFSGHQFPNYSSELNVNALLLGDSALYLCASSPGWEATYEQYFGPGTRLTVT.

The V and J genes are TRBV5-1 and TRBJ2-5, with unresolved D. The CDR3 is made up of 16 amino acids. Germline CDR1 reads SGHRS; CDR2 reads YFSETQ. Trimming left V 0 bases short and J 5 bases short, with 17 bases between. CDR3: CASSLVGSTVVETQYF. The CDR3 DNA is TGCGCCAGCAGCTTGGTAGGGTCCACAGTGGTGGAGACCCAGTACTTC.

This chain joins TRBV28 and TRBJ2-1; TRBD2 matches 7 bases. The germline V gene has CDR1 MDHEN and CDR2 SYDVKM. V lost 4 bases and J lost 2; bases outside the gene matches: 8. The CDR3 sequence is 16 residues long. The DNA for the CDR3 is TGTGCCAGCAGTTCCCTCGGAGCGGGGACCTACAATGAGCAGTTCTTC. It is translated as CASSSLGAGTYNEQFF.

This chain links TRBV29-1 with TRBJ1-1; TRBD1 agrees at 8 bases. CDR1 SQVTM and CDR2 ANQGSEA come from the germline V gene. The CDR3 spans 13 residues. After removal of 3 bases from V and 7 bases from J, the junction contained 7 bases not matched to a gene. The DNA of the CDR3 is TGCAGCGTTGATCCGAGACAGGGGAGTGAAGCTTTCTTT. This encodes CSVDPRQGSEAFF.

On this clone itself: The sample carries other DNA sequences with the same CDR3. This chain joins TRBV19 and TRBJ1-1, with a tentative D call TRBD1 (5 bases). This CDR3 is built from 15 residues. The germline V gene has CDR1 LNHDA and CDR2 SQIVND (reference sequence). Deletions cut 3 bases from V and 0 bases from J, with 11 bases between. CDR3 region: CASSMGRGLNTEAFF. CDR3 bases: TGTGCCAGTAGTATGGGAAGGGGTTTGAACACTGAAGCTTTCTTT. The variable domain in full, with the rest retrieved from reference TRBV19 and TRBJ1-1, is DGGITQSPKYLFRKEGQNVTLSCEQNLNHDAMYWYRQDPGQGLRLIYYSQIVNDFQKGDIAEGYSVSREKKESFPLTVTSAQKNPTAFYLCASSMGRGLNTEAFFGQGTRLTVV.